This T cell receptor beta chain was sequenced during a study of T cell responses to AZD1222 COVID-19 vaccine. The overall study: Some second doses came at about 4 weeks and others at about 12 weeks; these were pooled.

The CDR3 length is 16 residues. The germline V gene encodes CDR1 SGHTA and CDR2 FQGTGA. V lost 3 bases to trimming and J lost 0 bases; unmatched junction nucleotides: 2. Profiled with immunoSEQ multiplex PCR; TCRdb holds only in-frame clones, not every one. The sample yields around 130,000 clones, around 84% seen once. In regard to this clone: Its antigen is unknown.

Study conclusions and caveats: Clonal diversity may have been underestimated, and the donors were mostly white British, with more females than males. Breadth and depth of Spike-specific TCRs rose after two AZD1222 doses.

This chain links TRBV7-3 with TRBJ2-1; 10 nucleotides align to TRBD2. The sample in question was peripheral blood, obtained on day 0 of AZD1222 vaccination. The origin of this receptor is an adult in good health. The CDR3 sequence is CASSFWTSGSYNEQFF. As DNA, the CDR3 is TGTGCCAGCAGCTTTTGGACTAGCGGCTCCTACAATGAGCAGTTCTTC.